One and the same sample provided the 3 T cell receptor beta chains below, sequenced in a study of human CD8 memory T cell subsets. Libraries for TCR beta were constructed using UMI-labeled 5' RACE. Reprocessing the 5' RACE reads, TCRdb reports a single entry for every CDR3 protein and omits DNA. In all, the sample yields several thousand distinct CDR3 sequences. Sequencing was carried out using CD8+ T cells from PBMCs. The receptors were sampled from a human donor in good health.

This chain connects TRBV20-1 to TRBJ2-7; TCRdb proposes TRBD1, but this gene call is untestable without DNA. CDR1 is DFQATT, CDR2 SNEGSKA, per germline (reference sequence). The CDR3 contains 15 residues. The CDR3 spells CSARARGGTSYEQYF.

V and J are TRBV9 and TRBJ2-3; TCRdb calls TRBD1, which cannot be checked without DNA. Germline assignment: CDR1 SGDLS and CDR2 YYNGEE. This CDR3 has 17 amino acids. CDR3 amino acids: CASSVGGNGIVGDTQYF.

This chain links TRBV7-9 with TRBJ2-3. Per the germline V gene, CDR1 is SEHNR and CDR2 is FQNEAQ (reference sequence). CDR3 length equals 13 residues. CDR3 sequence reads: CASSFGGPDTQYF. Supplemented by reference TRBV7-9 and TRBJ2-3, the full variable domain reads DTGVSQNPRHKITKRGQNVTFRCDPISEHNRLYWYRQTLGQGPEFLTYFQNEAQLEKSRLLSDRFSAERPKGSFSTLEIQRTEQGDSAMYLCASSFGGPDTQYFGPGTRLTVL.